The 22 T cell receptor beta chains below all came from one sample that was sequenced in a study of blood T cell repertoires in COVID-19. Generated by immunoSEQ multiplex PCR, the TCRdb table keeps only in-frame clones and is missing some. The table lists 70,000 to 95,000 clones, roughly 90% of them singletons. Sequencing input: peripheral blood. The receptor source for this set is a man between 65 and 85 years old with acute or convalescent COVID-19.

The chain has TRBV3-1 (or the pseudogene TRBV3-2) and TRBJ1-1; weak D call: TRBD1 (6 bases). Germline V gene lookup returns CDR1 LGHDT and CDR2 YNNKEL (reference sequence). Trimming removed 4 bases at V and 5 bases at J, with 20 bases between. CDR3 length: 16 amino acids. The CDR3 region has the DNA TGTGCCAGCAGCCCCCCCGTCGGGGGGCGAGGGACTGAAGCTTTCTTT. It yields the protein CASSPPVGGRGTEAFF.

This rearrangement joins TRBV5-5 to TRBJ1-4, with D unclear. V was cut by 4 bases and J by 4 bases, with 11 bases left in between. CDR3 length: 14 residues. The V gene's germline CDR1 is SGHKS and CDR2 YYEKEE (reference sequence). As DNA, the CDR3 is TGTGCCAGCAGCCCTCCGGGTTATAATGAAAAACTGTTTTTT. Translating gives CASSPPGYNEKLFF.

The V gene is TRBV5-4, the J gene TRBJ2-7; D possibly corresponds to TRBD1 (5 bases). V was shortened by 2 bases and J by 0 bases, with 9 bases between the two germline ends. Looked up from germline, CDR1 is SGHNT and CDR2 is YYREEE (reference sequence). The CDR3 is 14 amino acids. As DNA, the CDR3 is TGTGCCAGCAGCTTCACGACAGACTCCTACGAGCAGTACTTC. Residues: CASSFTTDSYEQYF.

The J gene is TRBJ1-4, the V gene TRBV11-2, with 11 bases identical to TRBD1. This CDR3 spans 16 amino acids. Losses at the gene ends were 5 bases for V and 8 bases for J; bases not matched to a gene: 10. Germline CDR1 reads SGHAT; CDR2 reads FQNNGV. The CDR3 bases are TGTGCCAGCAGCGCCGGGACAGGGGGACAAGGGGAAAAACTGTTTTTT. As protein: CASSAGTGGQGEKLFF. Full variable domain (missing parts from reference TRBV11-2 and TRBJ1-4): EAGVAQSPRYKIIEKRQSVAFWCNPISGHATLYWYQQILGQGPKLLIQFQNNGVVDDSQLPKDRFSAERLKGVDSTLKIQPAKLEDSAVYLCASSAGTGGQGEKLFFGSGTQLSVL.

The chain has TRBV7-3 and TRBJ2-7; 12 nucleotides agree with TRBD1. From germline, CDR1 is SGHTA and CDR2 FQGTGA. The trim removed 0 bases at V and 4 bases at J, leaving 4 bases unmatched. The CDR3 sequence is 16 residues long. CDR3 bases: TGTGCCAGCAGCTTAACAGGGACAGGGGGCGTGTACGAGCAGTACTTC. Translation gives CASSLTGTGGVYEQYF.

The V and J genes are TRBV5-6 and TRBJ1-2; no clear D. There are 14 residues in the CDR3. CDR1 and CDR2 (germline): SGHDT, YYEEEE. Trimming stripped 4 bases from V and 2 bases from J, with 12 bases between. DNA for the CDR3: TGTGCCAGCAGCACGGGAGCATTAAACTATGGCTACACCTTC. Encoded protein: CASSTGALNYGYTF.

Here the CDR3 reads CASSQRDLGGYTF. The CDR3 DNA reads TGTGCCAGCAGTCAAAGGGACTTGGGAGGCTACACCTTC. The chain has TRBV11-2 and TRBJ1-2; possible D gene TRBD1, 5 bases. Germline lookup yields CDR1 SGHAT and CDR2 FQNNGV. Trimming stripped 6 bases from V and 8 bases from J, with 16 bases between. The CDR3 length is 13 residues.

This clone was observed once. The gene calls are TRBV11-2 and TRBJ2-2, with a tentative D call TRBD2 (5 bases). The V gene lost 2 bases and the J gene lost 0 bases, with 10 bases spanning the gap. This CDR3 is built from 16 residues. Germline V CDR1 and CDR2: SGHAT, FQNNGV. CDR3 in DNA: TGTGCCAGCAGCTTATCGGGAAGAACGAACACCGGGGAGCTGTTTTTT. It specifies CASSLSGRTNTGELFF. The full variable domain, its missing parts supplied by reference TRBV11-2 and TRBJ2-2, is EAGVAQSPRYKIIEKRQSVAFWCNPISGHATLYWYQQILGQGPKLLIQFQNNGVVDDSQLPKDRFSAERLKGVDSTLKIQPAKLEDSAVYLCASSLSGRTNTGELFFGEGSRLTVL.

The chain combines TRBV15 with TRBJ2-7, with TRBD2 identical over 10 bases. Germline values: CDR1 LNHNV, CDR2 YYDKDF (reference sequence). V was pared by 0 bases and J by 2 bases, with 4 bases of the junction left unmatched. The length of the CDR3 is 16 residues. The CDR3 bases are TGTGCCACCAGCAGAGATGTCCTAGCGGGGGCCTACGAGCAGTACTTC. It specifies CATSRDVLAGAYEQYF.

The chain employs TRBV29-1 and TRBJ1-2; unclear D gene. The CDR3 loop spans 13 amino acids. The ends were cut back, 6 bases at V and 0 bases at J, with 11 bases in the middle. CDR1 and CDR2 from the germline V gene are SQVTM and ANQGSEA. The CDR3, as DNA: TGCAGCGTAAACCATCGGGCTAACTATGGCTACACCTTC. Its translation is CSVNHRANYGYTF. Full variable domain (outside the CDR3, taken from reference TRBV29-1 and TRBJ1-2): SAVISQKPSRDICQRGTSLTIQCQVDSQVTMMFWYRQQPGQSLTLIATANQGSEATYESGFVIDKFPISRPNLTFSTLTVSNMSPEDSSIYLCSVNHRANYGYTFGSGTRLTVV.

The CDR3 here is CASRTSGGYTGELFF. The CDR3 DNA sequence: TGTGCCAGTAGGACTAGCGGGGGGTATACCGGGGAGCTGTTTTTT. The V gene is TRBV10-3, the J gene TRBJ2-2; 14 bases match TRBD2. Trimming took 10 bases from V and 5 from J; bases not matched to a gene: 6. This CDR3 has 15 residues. The germline V gene encodes CDR1 ENHRY and CDR2 SYGVKD.

The chain combines TRBV27 with TRBJ1-6; D is perhaps TRBD1 (5 bases). Germline V gives CDR1 MNHEY, CDR2 SMNVEV (reference sequence). The CDR3 totals 12 residues. Trimming removed 6 bases from V and 7 bases from J, with 7 bases in between. CDR3 in amino acids: CASSPGNSPLHF. The CDR3 region has the DNA TGTGCCAGCAGCCCAGGGAATTCACCCCTCCACTTT.

The V and J genes are TRBV14 and TRBJ1-2; D unclear. With 1 base removed from V and 7 bases from J, the gap between germline ends came to 13 bases. There are 14 residues in the CDR3. The V gene's germline CDR1 is SGHDN and CDR2 FVKESK. The DNA of the CDR3 is TGTGCCAGCAGCCAAGGGTCGCGGTTTGGTGGCTACACCTTC. Amino acid sequence: CASSQGSRFGGYTF.

The CDR3, as DNA: TGTGCCAGCAGTTGGTCGGCGGGAGTACTCTACGAGCAGTACTTC. It is translated as CASSWSAGVLYEQYF. The rearrangement links TRBV27 to TRBJ2-7; 7 nucleotides agree with TRBD2. The CDR3 has 15 residues. V trimming: 4 bases; J trimming: 3 bases; junction bases outside the gene matches: 9. The germline V gene encodes CDR1 MNHEY and CDR2 SMNVEV (reference sequence).

The genes are TRBV29-1 and TRBJ2-7; 8 nucleotides align to TRBD2. CDR3 length equals 13 residues. The V gene end was trimmed by 4 bases and the J gene end by 5 bases; junction bases not matched to a gene: 7. The germline gives CDR1 SQVTM, CDR2 ANQGSEA. CDR3 sequence reads: CSVGRGGWDEQYF. The CDR3 coding sequence is TGCAGCGTTGGCCGGGGGGGATGGGACGAGCAGTACTTC.

This chain uses TRBV9 with TRBJ2-5, with 10 bases that match TRBD1. The CDR3 sequence is 15 residues long. Per germline, CDR1 SGDLS and CDR2 YYNGEE. The trim removed 3 bases at V and 5 bases at J, leaving 7 bases unmatched. For the CDR3, the DNA is TGTGCCAGCAGCGCGGGACAGGGGATGTGGGAGACCCAGTACTTC. Translated, it gives CASSAGQGMWETQYF.

The chain has TRBV28 and TRBJ1-3; TRBD1 matches at 9 bases. CDR1 is MDHEN, CDR2 SYDVKM, per germline. Trimming at V came to 2 bases and at J to 4 bases, leaving 9 bases not matched to a gene. The CDR3 spans 17 residues. CDR3 loop: CASSLPRGQGIGNTIYF. Written as DNA, the CDR3 is TGTGCCAGCAGTTTACCTAGGGGACAGGGAATAGGAAACACCATATATTTT.

The chain recombines TRBV4-1 with TRBJ2-2; 7 bases map to TRBD2. Losses at the gene ends were 1 base for V and 4 bases for J; bases not matched to a gene: 6. Germline V lookup: CDR1 MGHRA, CDR2 YSYEKL. This CDR3 region has 16 residues. The CDR3 DNA follows: TGCGCCAGCAGCCAAGCAAGGACTAGTGTCACCGGGGAGCTGTTTTTT. Translated: CASSQARTSVTGELFF.

This clone was counted a single time. V usage is TRBV28 and J usage is TRBJ2-5; 16 bases map to TRBD2. CDR3 length equals 16 residues. Germline V CDR1 and CDR2: MDHEN, SYDVKM. V lost 6 bases to trimming and J lost 7 bases; unmatched junction nucleotides: 8. CDR3 protein: CASRKTGTSGRGTQYF. In nucleotides, the CDR3 is TGTGCCAGCAGAAAAACCGGGACTAGCGGGAGGGGGACCCAGTACTTC.

The CDR3 region is CASSKDRGMNTEAFF. The DNA of the CDR3 is TGTGCCAGCAGCAAGGACAGGGGGATGAACACTGAAGCTTTCTTT. V gene TRBV9 combines with J gene TRBJ1-1, with 10 bases identical to TRBD1. V trimming: 4 bases; J trimming: 0 bases; junction bases outside the gene matches: 3. This CDR3 region has 15 residues. The V gene's germline CDR1 is SGDLS and CDR2 YYNGEE.

V and J are TRBV2 and TRBJ2-7, with a tentative D call TRBD1 (6 bases). V lost 7 bases and J 7 bases, leaving 20 bases between the germline ends. CDR3 length: 14 residues. Germline V lookup: CDR1 SNHLY, CDR2 FYNNEI. The CDR3 nucleotides are TGTGCCAGCACGATTGAAGACAGGCCGGGAGAGCAGTACTTC. Protein product: CASTIEDRPGEQYF.

Only a few counts were recorded for this clone. V is TRBV6-2 or TRBV6-3 and J is TRBJ1-6, with TRBD1 matching 10 bases. Looked up from germline, CDR1 is MNHEY and CDR2 is SVGEGT. The CDR3 has 18 residues. V lost 5 bases and J lost 1; bases outside the gene matches: 8. CDR3 residues: CASSGPGTGASYNSPLHF. Written as DNA, the CDR3 is TGTGCCAGCAGTGGTCCCGGGACAGGGGCTTCCTATAATTCACCCCTCCACTTT.